These T cell receptor beta chains were read from a single sample in a study of beta chain features in type 1 diabetes. Assay: immunoSEQ multiplex PCR; the TCRdb copy retains only in-frame clones and omits some. The top ten clones hold 0.6% of a sample with a few hundred thousand clones, over 8.5% of them seen once. Specimen: central memory CD4+ T cells from blood. Every receptor here comes from a man in his thirties or forties with type 1 diabetes. Each CDR3 is given without its conserved first and last residue. The D gene is left open where the match is weak.

CDR3 protein: ASSPAGSGTGELF; V gene: TRBV5-6; D gene: NA; J gene: TRBJ2-2
CDR3 protein: ASSYGWASGYEQY; V gene: TRBV6-5; D gene: TRBD2; J gene: TRBJ2-7
CDR3 protein: ASSVDGSTGELF; V gene: TRBV9; D gene: NA; J gene: TRBJ2-2
CDR3 protein: ASSRGDNQPQH; V gene: TRBV6-1; D gene: NA; J gene: TRBJ1-5
CDR3 protein: ASSLGQAYQETQY; V gene: TRBV5-1; D gene: NA; J gene: TRBJ2-5
CDR3 protein: ASSREGDGNYGYT; V gene: TRBV5-4; D gene: NA; J gene: TRBJ1-2
CDR3 protein: ASSPPSDTQY; V gene: TRBV18; D gene: NA; J gene: TRBJ2-5
CDR3 protein: ASHSGIDGEKLF; V gene: TRBV7-6; D gene: NA; J gene: TRBJ1-4
CDR3 protein: ASGNALDRVRY; V gene: TRBV28; D gene: TRBD1; J gene: TRBJ2-7
CDR3 protein: ASTLDGSYEQY; V gene: TRBV27; D gene: NA; J gene: TRBJ2-7
CDR3 protein: ASSFQPTSYEQY; V gene: TRBV7-2; D gene: NA; J gene: TRBJ2-7
CDR3 protein: ASSDRGLGDTQY; V gene: TRBV27; D gene: TRBD1; J gene: TRBJ2-3
CDR3 protein: ASSLAIRQVNQPQH; V gene: TRBV7-8; D gene: NA; J gene: TRBJ1-5
CDR3 protein: ASSPRASSDYGYT; V gene: TRBV5-4; D gene: NA; J gene: TRBJ1-2
CDR3 protein: ASSPREDTQY; V gene: TRBV18; D gene: NA; J gene: TRBJ2-3
CDR3 protein: ASSRDSWGGYT; V gene: TRBV6-5; D gene: NA; J gene: TRBJ1-2
CDR3 protein: ASSQALTGTLSYEQY; V gene: TRBV4-1; D gene: NA; J gene: TRBJ2-7
CDR3 protein: ASSYDPSGVEQY; V gene: TRBV5-4; D gene: NA; J gene: TRBJ2-7
CDR3 protein: ASSPGTSGTNEQF; V gene: TRBV5-1; D gene: TRBD2; J gene: TRBJ2-1
CDR3 protein: ASSDLTGVGQPQH; V gene: TRBV2; D gene: TRBD1; J gene: TRBJ1-5
CDR3 protein: ASSYAGQINTEAF; V gene: TRBV6-5; D gene: NA; J gene: TRBJ1-1
CDR3 protein: ASSWLSNQPQH; V gene: TRBV6-5; D gene: NA; J gene: TRBJ1-5
CDR3 protein: ASSQTAGTSEYTQY; V gene: TRBV4-2; D gene: TRBD2; J gene: TRBJ2-3
CDR3 protein: ASSRRDRATGELF; V gene: TRBV28; D gene: TRBD1; J gene: TRBJ2-2
CDR3 protein: ASSLAGDFSSYEQY; V gene: TRBV7-2; D gene: NA; J gene: TRBJ2-7
CDR3 protein: ASSRDRSNQPQH; V gene: TRBV7-2; D gene: TRBD1; J gene: TRBJ1-5
CDR3 protein: AAGREAF; V gene: TRBV6-5; D gene: NA; J gene: TRBJ1-1